Below are 13 T cell receptor beta chains sequenced from a single sample in a study of T-cell memory formation after mild COVID-19. Using its own MiXCR run on the 5' RACE reads, TCRdb lists one record per CDR3 protein. The sample has about 340,000 distinct CDR3 sequences, 21% seen once; the top ten hold around 13%. Material: PBMCs or a T cell subset sorted from them (not recorded which). The receptors derive from an adult woman who had mild COVID-19 (a few samples of this study predate the infection). Cell type and time point are not known.

The chain links TRBV14 to TRBJ2-2; 7 bases fit TRBD1. The germline V gene has CDR1 SGHDN and CDR2 FVKESK. This CDR3 comprises 15 residues. J was trimmed by 5 bases and V by 3 bases; bases with no gene match: 6. The CDR3 bases are TGTGCCAGCAGCCAGCGACAGGGTGCTACCGGGGAGCTGTTTTTT. Its protein is CASSQRQGATGELFF.

This chain connects TRBV19 to TRBJ1-5; 10 bases map to TRBD1. CDR3 length equals 15 residues. V trimming: 5 bases; J trimming: 6 bases; junction bases outside the gene matches: 7. Germline V gene data show CDR1 as LNHDA and CDR2 as SQIVND (reference sequence). CDR3 DNA sequence: TGTGCCAGTAGTCCCAAGACAGGGGGCGGTCAGCCCCAGCATTTT. Amino acids: CASSPKTGGGQPQHF.

This clonotype was counted a few times. This chain connects TRBV5-1 to TRBJ2-1; D gene uncertain. From germline, CDR1 is SGHRS and CDR2 YFSETQ. The CDR3 spans 17 residues. Trimming removed 0 bases from V and 4 bases from J, with 17 bases in between. This chain's CDR3 is CASSLGMLVGNYNEQFF. Written as DNA, the CDR3 is TGCGCCAGCAGCTTGGGAATGCTAGTGGGGAATTACAATGAGCAGTTCTTC.

The chain is built from TRBV7-8 and TRBJ2-3; 8 nucleotides line up with TRBD2. V lost 5 bases to trimming and J lost 2 bases; unmatched junction nucleotides: 9. The germline V gene encodes CDR1 SGHVS and CDR2 FQNEAQ. There are 16 residues in the CDR3. The CDR3 here is CASSLHSGAPTDTQYF. In DNA form, the CDR3 reads TGTGCCAGCAGCCTCCATAGCGGGGCTCCCACAGATACGCAGTATTTT.

This clonotype was observed a few times. The genes are TRBV5-1 and TRBJ2-3; D not resolved. This CDR3 has 13 residues. The V gene lost 4 bases and the J gene lost 3 bases, with 9 bases spanning the gap. In germline, CDR1 is SGHRS, CDR2 YFSETQ. CDR3 DNA sequence: TGCGCCAGCAGCAGACTTCCGACAGATACGCAGTATTTT. It specifies CASSRLPTDTQYF. Combining the CDR3 with reference TRBV5-1 and TRBJ2-3 gives the whole variable domain KAGVTQTPRYLIKTRGQQVTLSCSPISGHRSVSWYQQTPGQGLQFLFEYFSETQRNKGNFPGRFSGRQFSNSRSEMNVSTLELGDSALYLCASSRLPTDTQYFGPGTRLTVL.

The table lists this clonotype with a count of one. The rearrangement uses TRBV11-3 and TRBJ2-1; no clear D gene. V shed 1 base and J shed 8 bases, with 6 bases lying between them. CDR1 SGHNT and CDR2 YENEEA come from the germline V gene. This CDR3 comprises 12 residues. CDR3 in amino acids: CASSLASDEQFF. The CDR3 DNA follows: TGTGCCAGCAGCTTAGCCAGCGATGAGCAGTTCTTC.

This clonotype turned up a few times. The V and J genes are TRBV5-1 and TRBJ2-7; 10 nucleotides align to TRBD2. Germline V gene data show CDR1 as SGHRS and CDR2 as YFSETQ. J was trimmed by 0 bases and V by 4 bases; bases with no gene match: 13. The CDR3 is made up of 18 amino acids. DNA for the CDR3: TGCGCCAGCAGCCCGCGCGTTAGCGGGGGGCAACACTCCTACGAGCAGTACTTC. It codes for CASSPRVSGGQHSYEQYF.

This clonotype was found a few times. This rearrangement joins TRBV7-3 to TRBJ2-7; TRBD1 or TRBD2 may be the D gene (6 bases each). The CDR3 is made up of 15 amino acids. The germline CDR1 and CDR2 sequences are SGHTA and FQGTGA. Trimming left V 4 bases short and J 5 bases short, with 18 bases between. In nucleotides, the CDR3 is TGTGCCAGCAGCTCTCAGGGGACTGGGGATAACGAGCAGTACTTC. Protein sequence: CASSSQGTGDNEQYF.

At least ten counts were recorded for this clonotype. The chain links TRBV6-5 to TRBJ2-1; D gene uncertain. This CDR3 has 11 residues. Per germline, CDR1 MNHEY and CDR2 SVGAGI. Between the trimmed V and J ends, which lost 2 bases and 8 bases, there was a span of 4 bases. The CDR3 loop reads CASSYSYEQFF. CDR3 nucleotides: TGTGCCAGCAGTTACAGTTATGAGCAGTTCTTC.

This clonotype was counted at least ten times. An end of the junction does not agree with germline; a read error may underlie this. V and J are TRBV24-1 and TRBJ2-1, with D unclear. Germline assignment: CDR1 KGHDR and CDR2 SFDVKD. The CDR3 contains 13 residues. CDR3 loop: CATSGASLPHQTF. In DNA form, the CDR3 reads TGTGCCACCAGTGGGGCTAGTTTGCCCCATCAAACCTTC.

The chain links TRBV29-1 to TRBJ2-7; a possible D gene is TRBD1 (5 bases). This CDR3 has 12 amino acids. CDR1 and CDR2 (germline): SQVTM, ANQGSEA. The V end was cut by 0 bases, the J end by 6 bases, with 9 bases between. CDR3 in DNA: TGCAGCGTTGAAGAGTACGACAGCGAGCAGTACTTC. Encoded protein: CSVEEYDSEQYF.

The V call is TRBV12-3 or TRBV12-4, the J call TRBJ1-5; D uncertain. V lost 3 bases and J 2 bases, leaving 11 bases between the germline ends. The CDR3 spans 15 residues. The CDR3 coding sequence is TGTGCCAGCAGTTTTAGGGTGGAGGGCAATCAGCCCCAGCATTTT. Protein product: CASSFRVEGNQPQHF.

This clonotype was seen more than once but under ten times. The CDR3: CASSQVASRGAFF. The CDR3 DNA reads as TGTGCCAGCAGCCAAGTGGCCTCCCGGGGAGCTTTCTTT. J is TRBJ1-1 and V is TRBV3-1; D is unresolved. The CDR3 consists of 13 residues. Trimming left V 1 base short and J 10 bases short, with 13 bases between. Germline V gives CDR1 LGHDT, CDR2 YNNKEL (reference sequence).